This T cell receptor beta chain appears in the sequencing data of a study of cytomegalovirus exposure and HLA in healthy donors. Overall study findings and caveats: Rare TCR sequences predominated, though certain public TCRs were found in many donors. A later analysis appeared to link common viral pathogens to several of the most significant clusters.

The PCR was carried out with 60 Vbeta primers and 13 Jbeta primers. Assay: immunoSEQ multiplex PCR; the TCRdb copy retains only in-frame clones and omits some. The sample shows 100,000 to 150,000 clones, roughly 83% of them seen only once. As regards this clone: Antigen unknown.

Healthy bone marrow donors made up the cohort. Germline CDR1 reads SGHNT; CDR2 reads YYREEE (reference sequence). The CDR3 has 14 amino acids. This TCR was sampled from a man between 18 and 29 years old in good health and CMV-seropositive. Sequences were obtained from PBMCs. The chain links TRBV5-4 to TRBJ2-5; a weak D match, TRBD1 (6 bases). TRBJ2-7 explains the end of the DNA better; the J call may be wrong. This chain's CDR3 is CASSPGTLVYEQYF. CDR3 sequence (DNA): TGTGCCAGCAGCCCCGGGACACTAGTCTACGAGCAGTACTTC.